A selection of T cell receptor beta chains follows, all from one sample in a study of human T cells and chemical hapten exposure. TCRdb independently ran MiXCR on the RACE reads; one entry per CDR3 protein. Of just over 70,000 distinct CDR3 sequences detected, around 10% appear once; the ten largest clones hold about 1.5%. Sequences were derived from whole blood, sampled in connection with sensitization to the hapten diphenylcyclopropenone (DPC). The receptors were sampled from a woman aged 45-65 years with alopecia areata. Some clones in this sample may be carry-over from other donors' samples. Both conserved end residues are part of each CDR3. Fields, in order: D gene, J gene, clone size, V gene, CDR3 DNA, CDR3 protein. A D gene is named only where the DNA matches it firmly. Size values are once, few and many counts, or a class for expanded clones, and some rows have none.

- | TRBJ2-5 | - | TRBV20-1 | TGCAGTGCTCTATGGACCCAAGAGACCCAGTACTTC | CSALWTQETQYF
- | TRBJ2-5 | many | TRBV18 | TGTGCCAGCTCACCACCGTCCCTGGCCGAAGAGACCCAGTACTTC | CASSPPSLAEETQYF
- | TRBJ2-3 | once | TRBV28 | TGTGCCACCCGGGACTTCCCTACGCAGTATTTT | CATRDFPTQYF
TRBD2 | TRBJ2-5 | many | TRBV6-1 | TGTGCCAGCACGGAGCGGGGAGAAGAGACCCAGTACTTC | CASTERGEETQYF
- | TRBJ1-4 | few | TRBV7-2 | TGTGCCAGCAGCTTATACGGAAACCCTAATGAAAAACTGTTTTTT | CASSLYGNPNEKLFF
- | TRBJ2-3 | - | TRBV7-9 | TGTGCCAGCAGCTTAGCTGCAGGGGATACGCAGTATTTT | CASSLAAGDTQYF
TRBD2 | TRBJ2-3 | many | TRBV18 | TGTGCCAGCTCACCGCGGGGGGCCAGCACAGATACGCAGTATTTT | CASSPRGASTDTQYF
- | TRBJ2-5 | many | TRBV6-6 | TGTGCCAGCAGTCGCTCCCGCCCGGCAACGGGGGAGACCCAGTACTTC | CASSRSRPATGETQYF
- | TRBJ2-5 | few | TRBV7-2 | TGTGCCAGCAGCTTAGTCAGTGTCCAAGAGACCCAGTACTTC | CASSLVSVQETQYF
- | TRBJ2-1 | few | TRBV7-2 | TGTGCCAGCAGCTTAAACCACGGGGATGAGCAGTTCTTC | CASSLNHGDEQFF
- | TRBJ2-1 | many | TRBV9 | TGTGCCAGCAGGAATTCGGGGGGCACCTACAATGAGCAGTTCTTC | CASRNSGGTYNEQFF
TRBD1 | TRBJ1-2 | many | TRBV6-4 | TGTGCCAGCAGTGACGGACAGGGGTATGGCTACACCTTC | CASSDGQGYGYTF
TRBD1 | TRBJ1-2 | many | TRBV3-1 | TGTGCCAGCAGCATTGCCGGGACAGACGTTCCTTATGGCTACACCTTC | CASSIAGTDVPYGYTF
- | TRBJ1-6 | many | TRBV20-1 | TGCAGTGCTAGAGATGGGGGGAATAATTCACCCCTCCACTTT | CSARDGGNNSPLHF
- | TRBJ2-1 | - | TRBV12-3/TRBV12-4 | TGTGCCAGCAGTATTTGGGGTGGCCACAATGAGCAGTTCTTC | CASSIWGGHNEQFF
- | TRBJ2-5 | - | TRBV11-2 | TGTGCCAGCAGCTTAGATGGGATAGGGGCTTTGGAGACCCAGTACTTC | CASSLDGIGALETQYF
TRBD1 | TRBJ1-6 | many | TRBV28 | TGTGCCAGTGGACAGGGCATTAATTCACCCCTCCACTTT | CASGQGINSPLHF
TRBD1 | TRBJ2-7 | - | TRBV11-2 | TGTGCCAGCAGCTTTACAAAGGGGGCGGACGAGCAGTACTTC | CASSFTKGADEQYF
- | TRBJ1-5 | few | TRBV4-3 | TGCGCCAGCAGCCAAGTTACGGGAAGCAATCAGCCCCAGCATTTT | CASSQVTGSNQPQHF
TRBD2 | TRBJ2-7 | many | TRBV4-3 | TGCGCCAGCAGCCAAGAGACTAGCGGGGGGGCCGACGAGCAGTACTTC | CASSQETSGGADEQYF
- | TRBJ2-7 | - | TRBV5-1 | TGCGCCAGCAGCTTGGTTGGAGTAGGGGCCTACGAGCAGTACTTC | CASSLVGVGAYEQYF
- | TRBJ1-3 | - | TRBV29-1 | TGCAGCGTTGTACCGGGAGCTGGAAACACCATATATTTT | CSVVPGAGNTIYF
- | TRBJ1-1 | - | TRBV2 | TGTGCCAGCCCAATCCCCGACAGACCAAACACTGAAGCTTTCTTT | CASPIPDRPNTEAFF
- | TRBJ1-2 | - | TRBV29-1 | TGCAGCGTTGAGTTAGACGCTAACTATGGCTACACCTTC | CSVELDANYGYTF
- | TRBJ2-7 | many | TRBV5-4 | TGTGCCAGCAGCCCGGCACGGACTTCCCAGCAGTACTTC | CASSPARTSQQYF
- | TRBJ2-7 | many | TRBV25-1 | TGTGCCAGCAGCGCGGGTCTCGACGAGCAGTACTTC | CASSAGLDEQYF
TRBD1 | TRBJ2-1 | - | TRBV20-1 | TGCAGTGCTACGGACAGGGGCCAGTTCTTC | CSATDRGQFF
- | TRBJ1-5 | many | TRBV3-1 | TGTGCCAGCAGCCAATTTAGGGAGGGTCAGCCCCAGCATTTT | CASSQFREGQPQHF
TRBD2 | TRBJ2-3 | few | TRBV28 | TGTGCCAGCAGTTCCCCCCGGCAGGGAGGGTTTACAGATACGCAGTATTTT | CASSSPRQGGFTDTQYF
- | TRBJ2-3 | many | TRBV14 | TGTGCCAGCAGCCCCCTATACGACTCCAGCACAGATACGCAGTATTTT | CASSPLYDSSTDTQYF
- | TRBJ1-1 | many | TRBV7-6 | TGTGCCAGCAGCTCGCAGGGCCCGACTGAAGCTTTCTTT | CASSSQGPTEAFF
- | TRBJ2-7 | few | TRBV24-1 | TGTGCCACCAGTGATCACCAGACAGGACTAAGGGAGCAGTACTTC | CATSDHQTGLREQYF
- | TRBJ2-7 | - | TRBV21-1 | TGTGCCAGCAGCAAAAAATCGAGGGTACCCTACGGGCAGTACTTC | CASSKKSRVPYGQYF
- | TRBJ1-3 | few | TRBV3-1 | TGTGCCAGCAGCCAACACTCTGGAAACACCATATATTTT | CASSQHSGNTIYF
- | TRBJ1-2 | many | TRBV28 | TGTGCCAGCAGACTCGACACTGGGTATGGCTACACCTTC | CASRLDTGYGYTF
TRBD1 | TRBJ2-5 | many | TRBV5-1 | TGCGCCAGCAGCTTTCGGACAGGGCAAGAGACCCAGTACTTC | CASSFRTGQETQYF
- | TRBJ1-2 | many | TRBV20-1 | TGCAGTGCTAGGTTCGGCAGCACCTATGGCTACACCTTC | CSARFGSTYGYTF
- | TRBJ2-1 | - | TRBV5-1 | TGCGCCAGCAGCCCGGGACTGAACAATGAGCAGTTCTTC | CASSPGLNNEQFF
- | TRBJ1-1 | - | TRBV11-1 | TGTGCCAGCAGCTTATTCGGGCGGTCACTGAACACTGAAGCTTTCTTT | CASSLFGRSLNTEAFF
- | TRBJ2-5 | few | TRBV6-2/TRBV6-3 | TGTGCCAGCAACCCCATCGGGTACCAAGAGACCCAGTACTTC | CASNPIGYQETQYF
- | TRBJ2-5 | many | TRBV6-2/TRBV6-3 | TGTGCCAGCAGTTACGTCGGCGCGGACCAAGAGACCCAGTACTTC | CASSYVGADQETQYF
- | TRBJ2-1 | - | TRBV6-1 | TGTGCCAGCACCTCTTCATACAATGAGCAGTTCTTC | CASTSSYNEQFF
- | TRBJ2-2 | few | TRBV12-3/TRBV12-4 | TGTGCCAGCAGTTCCGTAGGGGGGCCGAACACCGGGGAGCTGTTTTTT | CASSSVGGPNTGELFF
- | TRBJ2-2 | few | TRBV19 | TGTGCCAGTAGGTTCCAGGGCACCGGGGAGCTGTTTTTT | CASRFQGTGELFF
TRBD1 | TRBJ1-1 | - | TRBV7-9 | TGTGCCAGCGTAAGGGGCGGACGCTCCATGACAGGGGATGAAGCTTTCTTT | CASVRGGRSMTGDEAFF
- | TRBJ1-4 | many | TRBV7-8 | TGTGCCAGCAGCTTACAGCTTTCTAATGAAAAACTGTTTTTT | CASSLQLSNEKLFF
- | TRBJ1-6 | many | TRBV20-1 | TGCAGTGCTAGAGCCCCAGGGTTACCCTATAATTCACCCCTCCACTTT | CSARAPGLPYNSPLHF
- | TRBJ1-1 | many | TRBV5-1 | TGCGCCAGCAGCGGGAGGATAACGAACACTGAAGCTTTCTTT | CASSGRITNTEAFF
- | TRBJ2-1 | - | TRBV21-1 | TGTGCCAGCCTCCCTCCCCCAGCGGGGCCCCATATGGGTGAGCAGTTCTTC | CASLPPPAGPHMGEQFF
- | TRBJ1-2 | few | TRBV4-1 | TGCGCCAGCAGCCAAGGGGATTTTGGGTATGGCTACACCTTC | CASSQGDFGYGYTF
- | TRBJ2-5 | - | TRBV2 | TGTGCCAGCAGTGCAGGCGTGGAGACCCAGTACTTC | CASSAGVETQYF
- | TRBJ1-1 | - | TRBV18 | TGTGCCAGCTCACCACAGGAGGCACTAAACACTGAAGCTTTCTTT | CASSPQEALNTEAFF
TRBD2 | TRBJ2-3 | - | TRBV7-2 | TGTGCCAGCAGCTTGGGGACTAGCGGCGGAGATACGCAGTATTTT | CASSLGTSGGDTQYF